This TCR beta chain was profiled in a study of blood T cell repertoires in COVID-19. Sequenced by immunoSEQ multiplex PCR; TCRdb stores in-frame clones only, minus some. This repertoire shows approximately 76,000 clones, 70% to 90% found once; its top ten account for roughly 8.5%. V gave up 3 bases and J gave up 1 base, with 16 bases separating them. The CDR3 runs to 16 residues. Germline V gene lookup returns CDR1 PRHDT and CDR2 FYEKMQ (reference sequence). This chain uses TRBV13 with TRBJ2-7, with D perhaps TRBD2 (6 bases). The clonotype originates from a man aged 30 to 39 with acute or convalescent COVID-19. Input material: peripheral blood. CDR3 bases: TGTGCCAGCAGCTTTTCCGCGGGACGGAGGTCCTACGAGCAGTACTTC. Translated, it gives CASSFSAGRRSYEQYF. The whole variable domain, remainder taken from reference TRBV13 and TRBJ2-7, is AAGVIQSPRHLIKEKRETATLKCYPIPRHDTVYWYQQGPGQDPQFLISFYEKMQSDKGSIPDRFSAQQFSDYHSELNMSSLELGDSALYFCASSFSAGRRSYEQYFGPGTRLTVT.